The following is a T cell receptor beta chain sequence with its context. Its target is not known. The data originate from a study of synovial regulatory T cells in juvenile arthritis. Study results and caveats: iaTreg cells shared more CDR3 sequences with synovial Tregs than other blood Tregs did. Blood Treg cells that were inflammation-associated showed lower TCR diversity than other blood Treg cells. iaTreg TCR repertoires were largely private across patients and partially overlapped synovial Teff and blood CPL.

Libraries were prepared by immunoSEQ multiplex PCR; TCRdb keeps only in-frame clonotypes and omits some of them. The sample holds about 10,000 clones. Donors were some 11 juvenile idiopathic arthritis patients with active disease, 3 polyarticular and 8 oligoarticular. The CDR3 runs 12 residues. No DNA accompanies this entry. Sequencing was carried out using Treg cells from blood. Subset specified: remaining (HLA-DR-negative) circulating blood Treg cells. The source is a donor aged 2-29 years with juvenile idiopathic arthritis. The chain joins TRBVA-OR09_02 to TRBJ1-1; checking the TCRdb D call of TRBD1 is not possible without DNA. This CDR3 is CPCTPDSSKAFF.